The 2 T cell receptor beta chains listed next were all sequenced from one sample in a study of blood T cell repertoires in COVID-19. Some clones are missing from TCRdb's copy, which holds only in-frame ones; the method was immunoSEQ multiplex PCR. The sample carries some 270,000 clones, 70% to 90% recorded once. Sequences were obtained from PBMCs or T cells enriched from blood (not recorded which). The receptors stem from a woman aged 45-60 years with acute COVID-19.

This clone has only a few counts. The gene calls are TRBV29-1 and TRBJ1-2; 10 bases fit TRBD1. The CDR3 length is 14 residues. The germline CDR1 and CDR2 sequences are SQVTM and ANQGSEA. V shed 5 bases, J shed 7 bases, and the junction held 10 bases outside the gene matches. CDR3 bases: TGCAGCGTTACCGAGGCGACAGGGGGCGGTGGCTACACCTTC. Translated: CSVTEATGGGGYTF.

V and J are TRBV7-9 and TRBJ1-3; maybe TRBD1 (6 bases). This CDR3 is built from 16 residues. Looked up from germline, CDR1 is SEHNR and CDR2 is FQNEAQ (reference sequence). V lost 1 base and J 0 bases, leaving 10 bases between the germline ends. The CDR3 region has the DNA TGTGCCAGCAGCTTAGGGACAGCTATCTCTGGAAACACCATATATTTT. Translated, it gives CASSLGTAISGNTIYF.